These 4 T cell receptor beta chains were all obtained from the same sample, sequenced in a study of cytomegalovirus exposure and HLA in healthy donors. Both 60 Vbeta primers and 13 Jbeta primers went into the PCR. Clones were sequenced by immunoSEQ multiplex PCR, and TCRdb holds only the in-frame ones, with some missing. The sample carries 200,000 to 250,000 clones, 70% to 90% recorded once. Material: PBMCs. All receptors derive from a human donor in good health.

J is TRBJ2-5 and V is TRBV6-5; no reliable D call. Germline V gene lookup returns CDR1 MNHEY and CDR2 SVGAGI. V was clipped by 4 bases and J by 1 base, with 7 bases between them. The CDR3 sequence is 13 residues long. CDR3 bases: TGTGCCAGCAGTTCACCAGTCCAAGAGACCCAGTACTTC. Residues: CASSSPVQETQYF.

This rearrangement joins TRBV6-6 to TRBJ2-6; 8 bases match TRBD1. CDR1 is MNHNY and CDR2 is SVGAGI in the germline V gene (reference sequence). V lost 11 bases to trimming and J lost 2 bases; unmatched junction nucleotides: 5. This CDR3 has 14 residues. This CDR3 is CAGSGGPGANVLTF. The DNA of the CDR3 is TGTGCCGGGTCAGGGGGCCCTGGGGCCAACGTCCTGACTTTC.

This chain uses TRBV4-2 with TRBJ2-7; 12 bases fit TRBD2. The CDR3 consists of 16 residues. Germline CDR1 is LGHNA and CDR2 is YNFKEQ. The ends lost 1 base at V and 5 bases at J; junction bases unmatched: 6. Here the CDR3 reads CASSQGMTSGSDEQYF. The DNA for the CDR3 is TGTGCCAGCAGCCAAGGTATGACTAGCGGGAGCGACGAGCAGTACTTC.

The chain carries TRBV7-8 and TRBJ1-5, with 9 bases lining up with TRBD1. CDR1 and CDR2 from the germline V gene are SGHVS and FQNEAQ. CDR3 length: 18 amino acids. V gave up 1 base and J gave up 0 bases; unmatched junction bases: 7. CDR3 in amino acids: CASSLVGTGIDSNQPQHF. The CDR3 nucleotides are TGTGCCAGCAGCTTAGTCGGGACAGGGATAGATAGCAATCAGCCCCAGCATTTT.